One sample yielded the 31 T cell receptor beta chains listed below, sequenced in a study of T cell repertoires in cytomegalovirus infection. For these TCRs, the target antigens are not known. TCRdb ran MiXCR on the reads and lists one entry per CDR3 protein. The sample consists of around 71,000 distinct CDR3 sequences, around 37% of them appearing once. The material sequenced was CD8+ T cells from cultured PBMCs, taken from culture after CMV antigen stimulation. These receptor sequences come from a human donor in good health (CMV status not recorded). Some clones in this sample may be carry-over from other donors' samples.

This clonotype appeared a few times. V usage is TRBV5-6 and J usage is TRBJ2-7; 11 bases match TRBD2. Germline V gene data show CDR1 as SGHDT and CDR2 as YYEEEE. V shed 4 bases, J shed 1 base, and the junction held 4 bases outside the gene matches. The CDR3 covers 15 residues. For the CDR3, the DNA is TGTGCCAGCAGCCTGACTAGCGGGGCGTCCTACGAGCAGTACTTC. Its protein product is CASSLTSGASYEQYF.

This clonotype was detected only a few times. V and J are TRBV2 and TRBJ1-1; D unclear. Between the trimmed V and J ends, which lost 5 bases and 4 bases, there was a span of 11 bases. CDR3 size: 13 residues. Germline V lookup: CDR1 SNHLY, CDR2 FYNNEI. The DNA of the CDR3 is TGTGCCAGCAGTCACGGAGATCGCACTGAAGCTTTCTTT. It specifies CASSHGDRTEAFF. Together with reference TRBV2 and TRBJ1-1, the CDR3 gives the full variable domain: EPEVTQTPSHQVTQMGQEVILRCVPISNHLYFYWYRQILGQKVEFLVSFYNNEISEKSEIFDDQFSVERPDGSNFTLKIRSTKLEDSAMYFCASSHGDRTEAFFGQGTRLTVV.

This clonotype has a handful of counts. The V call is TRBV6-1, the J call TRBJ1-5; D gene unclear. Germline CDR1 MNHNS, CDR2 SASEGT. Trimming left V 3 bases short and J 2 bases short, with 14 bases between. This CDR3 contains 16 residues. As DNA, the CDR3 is TGTGCCAGCAGTGATATCCTCCGTCTCGGCAATCAGCCCCAGCATTTT. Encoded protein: CASSDILRLGNQPQHF.

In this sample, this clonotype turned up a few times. CDR3 residues: CASSFGTSPSYEQYF. Here the CDR3 DNA reads TGTGCCAGCAGCTTCGGTACCTCGCCCTCCTACGAGCAGTACTTC. The chain is built from TRBV11-2 and TRBJ2-7; D remains ambiguous. The CDR3 extends over 15 amino acids. Germline CDR1 is SGHAT and CDR2 is FQNNGV. Trimming took 3 bases from V and 0 from J, leaving 12 bases between them.

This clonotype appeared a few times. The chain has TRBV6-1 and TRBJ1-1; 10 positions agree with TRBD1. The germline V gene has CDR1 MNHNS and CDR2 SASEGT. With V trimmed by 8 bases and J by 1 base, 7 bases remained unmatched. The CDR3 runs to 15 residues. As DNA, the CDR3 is TGTGCCAGCTCTGGGACAGGGGCGCCGAACACTGAAGCTTTCTTT. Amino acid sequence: CASSGTGAPNTEAFF.

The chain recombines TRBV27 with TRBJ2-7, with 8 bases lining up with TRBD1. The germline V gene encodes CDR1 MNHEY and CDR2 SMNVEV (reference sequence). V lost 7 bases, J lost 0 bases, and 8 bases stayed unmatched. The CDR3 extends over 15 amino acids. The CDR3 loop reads CASKLTGASSYEQYF. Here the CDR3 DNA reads TGTGCCAGCAAGCTGACAGGGGCGAGCTCCTACGAGCAGTACTTC.

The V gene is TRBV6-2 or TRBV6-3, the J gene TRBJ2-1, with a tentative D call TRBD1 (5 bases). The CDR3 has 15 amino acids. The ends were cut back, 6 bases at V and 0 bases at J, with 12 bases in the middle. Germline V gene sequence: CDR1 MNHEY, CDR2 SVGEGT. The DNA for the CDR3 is TGTGCCAGCAGGAAGACAGAGAGCTCCTACAATGAGCAGTTCTTC. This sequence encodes CASRKTESSYNEQFF.

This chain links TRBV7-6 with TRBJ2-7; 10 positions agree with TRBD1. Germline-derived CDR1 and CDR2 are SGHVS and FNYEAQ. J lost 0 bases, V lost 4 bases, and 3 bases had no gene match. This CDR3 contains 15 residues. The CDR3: CASSSGQGVSYEQYF. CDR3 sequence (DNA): TGTGCCAGCAGCTCCGGACAGGGGGTCTCCTACGAGCAGTACTTC.

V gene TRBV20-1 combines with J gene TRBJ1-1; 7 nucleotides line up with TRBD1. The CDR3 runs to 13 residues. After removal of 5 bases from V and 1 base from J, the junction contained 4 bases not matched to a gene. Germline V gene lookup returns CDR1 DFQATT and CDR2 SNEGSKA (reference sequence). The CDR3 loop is CSALTGENTEAFF. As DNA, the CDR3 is TGCAGTGCTCTTACAGGGGAGAACACTGAAGCTTTCTTT.

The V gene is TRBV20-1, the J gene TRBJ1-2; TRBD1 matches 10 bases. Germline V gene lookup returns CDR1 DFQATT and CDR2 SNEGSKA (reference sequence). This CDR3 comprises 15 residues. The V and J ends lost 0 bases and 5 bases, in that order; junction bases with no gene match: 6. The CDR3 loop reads CSARDLGTGVYGYTF. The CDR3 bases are TGCAGTGCTAGAGATCTAGGGACAGGGGTGTATGGCTACACCTTC.

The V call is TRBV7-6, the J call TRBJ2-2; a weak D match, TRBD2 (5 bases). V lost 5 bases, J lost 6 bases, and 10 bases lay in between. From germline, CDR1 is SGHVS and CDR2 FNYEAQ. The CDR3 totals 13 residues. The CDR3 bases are TGTGCCAGCAGCGCCCCCGGGGCCGGGGAGCTGTTTTTT. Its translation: CASSAPGAGELFF. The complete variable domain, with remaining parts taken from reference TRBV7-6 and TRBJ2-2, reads GAGVSQSPRYKVTKRGQDVALRCDPISGHVSLYWYRQALGQGPEFLTYFNYEAQQDKSGLPNDRFSAERPEGSISTLTIQRTEQRDSAMYRCASSAPGAGELFFGEGSRLTVL.

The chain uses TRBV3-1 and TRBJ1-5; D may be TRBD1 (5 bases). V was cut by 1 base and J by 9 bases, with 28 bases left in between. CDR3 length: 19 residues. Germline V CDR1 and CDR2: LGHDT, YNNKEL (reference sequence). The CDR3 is CASSQGSPGLSFGSLPQHF. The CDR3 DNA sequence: TGTGCCAGCAGCCAAGGATCTCCGGGACTGAGTTTCGGATCATTGCCCCAGCATTTT.

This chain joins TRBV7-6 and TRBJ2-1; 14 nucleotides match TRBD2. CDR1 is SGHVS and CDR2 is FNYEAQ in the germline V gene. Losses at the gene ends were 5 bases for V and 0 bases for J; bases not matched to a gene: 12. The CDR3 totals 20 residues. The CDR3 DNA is TGTGCCAGCAGCCCGCGACTAGCGGGGGGGCCTTTGAGCTCCTACAATGAGCAGTTCTTC. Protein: CASSPRLAGGPLSSYNEQFF.

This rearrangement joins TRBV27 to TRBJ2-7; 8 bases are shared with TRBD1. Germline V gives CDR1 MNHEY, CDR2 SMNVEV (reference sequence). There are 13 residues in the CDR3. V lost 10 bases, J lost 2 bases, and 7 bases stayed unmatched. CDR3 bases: TGTGCCACCGCTCCGGGACAGGCCTACGAGCAGTACTTC. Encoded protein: CATAPGQAYEQYF.

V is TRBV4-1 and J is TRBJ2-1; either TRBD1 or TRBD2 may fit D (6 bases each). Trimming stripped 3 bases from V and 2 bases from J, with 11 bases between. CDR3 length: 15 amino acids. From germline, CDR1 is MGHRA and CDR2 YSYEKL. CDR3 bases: TGCGCCAGCAGCCAGGGGGGCCTTACCTACAATGAGCAGTTCTTC. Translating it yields CASSQGGLTYNEQFF.

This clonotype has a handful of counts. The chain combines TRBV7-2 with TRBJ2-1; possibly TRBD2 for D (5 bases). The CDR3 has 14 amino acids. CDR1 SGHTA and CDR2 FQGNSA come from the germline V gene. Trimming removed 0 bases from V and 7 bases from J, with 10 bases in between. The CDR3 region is CASSLAMGANEQFF. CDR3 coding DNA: TGTGCCAGCAGCTTAGCGATGGGAGCTAATGAGCAGTTCTTC.

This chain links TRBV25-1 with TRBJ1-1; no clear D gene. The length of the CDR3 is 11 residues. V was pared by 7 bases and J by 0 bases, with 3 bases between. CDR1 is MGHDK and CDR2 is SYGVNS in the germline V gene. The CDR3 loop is CASTMNTEAFF. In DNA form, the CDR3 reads TGTGCCAGCACCATGAACACTGAAGCTTTCTTT.

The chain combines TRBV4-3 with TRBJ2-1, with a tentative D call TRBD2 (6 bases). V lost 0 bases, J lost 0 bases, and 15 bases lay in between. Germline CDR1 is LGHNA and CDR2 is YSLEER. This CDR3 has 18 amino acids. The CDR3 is CASSQDQASVSSYNEQFF. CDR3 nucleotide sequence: TGCGCCAGCAGCCAAGATCAGGCTAGCGTCAGCTCCTACAATGAGCAGTTCTTC.

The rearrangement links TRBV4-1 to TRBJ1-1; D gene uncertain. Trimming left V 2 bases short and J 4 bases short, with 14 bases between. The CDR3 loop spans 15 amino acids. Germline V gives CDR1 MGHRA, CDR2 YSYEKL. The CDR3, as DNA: TGCGCCAGCAGCCAACCCGGAGGGTCGGGCACTGAAGCTTTCTTT. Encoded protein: CASSQPGGSGTEAFF.

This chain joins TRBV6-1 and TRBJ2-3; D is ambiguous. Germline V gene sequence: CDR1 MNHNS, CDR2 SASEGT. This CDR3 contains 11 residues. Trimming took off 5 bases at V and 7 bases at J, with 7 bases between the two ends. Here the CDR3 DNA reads TGTGCCAGCAGTTCCGTATATACGCAGTATTTT. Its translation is CASSSVYTQYF.

This chain's CDR3 is CASPDGTSGGYNEQFF. In nucleotides, the CDR3 is TGTGCCAGTCCTGACGGGACTAGCGGGGGTTACAATGAGCAGTTCTTC. This chain uses TRBV28 with TRBJ2-1; 14 nucleotides agree with TRBD2. This CDR3 has 16 amino acids. The V and J ends lost 9 bases and 4 bases, in that order; junction bases with no gene match: 8. Per germline, CDR1 MDHEN and CDR2 SYDVKM.

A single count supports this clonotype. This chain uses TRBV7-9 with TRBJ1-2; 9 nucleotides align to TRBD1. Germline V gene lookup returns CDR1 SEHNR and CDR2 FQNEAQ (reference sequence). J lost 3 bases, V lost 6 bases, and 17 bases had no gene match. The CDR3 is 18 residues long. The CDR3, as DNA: TGTGCCAGCAGGCTCCCGGGACAGGGTGGGACGAGGGACTATGGCTACACCTTC. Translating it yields CASRLPGQGGTRDYGYTF. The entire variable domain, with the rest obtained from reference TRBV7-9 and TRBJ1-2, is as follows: DTGVSQNPRHKITKRGQNVTFRCDPISEHNRLYWYRQTLGQGPEFLTYFQNEAQLEKSRLLSDRFSAERPKGSFSTLEIQRTEQGDSAMYLCASRLPGQGGTRDYGYTFGSGTRLTVV.

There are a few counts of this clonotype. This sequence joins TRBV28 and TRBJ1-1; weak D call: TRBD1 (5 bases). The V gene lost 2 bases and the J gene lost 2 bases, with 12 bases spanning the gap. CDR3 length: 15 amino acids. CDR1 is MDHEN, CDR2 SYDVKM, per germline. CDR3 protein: CASSLRDASNTEAFF. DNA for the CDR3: TGTGCCAGCAGTTTAAGGGACGCTTCAAACACTGAAGCTTTCTTT.

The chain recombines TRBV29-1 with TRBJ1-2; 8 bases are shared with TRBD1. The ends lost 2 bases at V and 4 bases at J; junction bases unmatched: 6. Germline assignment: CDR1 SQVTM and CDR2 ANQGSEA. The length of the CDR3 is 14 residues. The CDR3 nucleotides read TGCAGCGTTGAAAACCCCGACAGGGGCTATGGCTACACCTTC. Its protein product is CSVENPDRGYGYTF. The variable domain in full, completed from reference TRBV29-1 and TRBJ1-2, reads SAVISQKPSRDICQRGTSLTIQCQVDSQVTMMFWYRQQPGQSLTLIATANQGSEATYESGFVIDKFPISRPNLTFSTLTVSNMSPEDSSIYLCSVENPDRGYGYTFGSGTRLTVV.

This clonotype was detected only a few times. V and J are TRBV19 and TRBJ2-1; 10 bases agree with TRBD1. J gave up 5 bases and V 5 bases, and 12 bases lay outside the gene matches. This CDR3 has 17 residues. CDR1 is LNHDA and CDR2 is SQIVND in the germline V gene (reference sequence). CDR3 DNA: TGTGCCAGTAGTCCTCTCCCCGGGACAGGGGTAAACAATGAGCAGTTCTTC. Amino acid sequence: CASSPLPGTGVNNEQFF.

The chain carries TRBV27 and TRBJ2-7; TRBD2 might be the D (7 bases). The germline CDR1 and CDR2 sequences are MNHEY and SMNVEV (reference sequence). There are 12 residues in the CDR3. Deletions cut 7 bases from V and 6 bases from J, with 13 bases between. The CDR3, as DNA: TGTGCCAGCACCGCCGGGGGGCGCGAGCAGTACTTC. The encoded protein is CASTAGGREQYF.

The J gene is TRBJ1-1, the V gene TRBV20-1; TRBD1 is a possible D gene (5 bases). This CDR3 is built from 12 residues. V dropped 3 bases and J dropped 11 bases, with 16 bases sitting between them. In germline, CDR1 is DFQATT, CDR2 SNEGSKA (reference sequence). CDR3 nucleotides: TGCAGTGCTAGGGGTATACAGGTTGAGGCTTTCTTT. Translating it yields CSARGIQVEAFF.

CDR3 nucleotide sequence: TGCGCCAGCAGTCCAAACGGGACAGCCTTTTATGGCAATCAGCCCCAGCATTTT. Protein product: CASSPNGTAFYGNQPQHF. The chain carries TRBV10-2 and TRBJ1-5; 7 bases fit TRBD1. V lost 5 bases and J lost 2; bases outside the gene matches: 15. CDR1 and CDR2 from the germline V gene are WSHSY and SAAADI. This CDR3 comprises 18 residues.

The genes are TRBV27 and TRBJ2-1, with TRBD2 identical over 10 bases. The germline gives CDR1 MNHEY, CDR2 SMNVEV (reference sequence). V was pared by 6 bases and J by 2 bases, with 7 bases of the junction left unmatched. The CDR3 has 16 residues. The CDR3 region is CASRSIAGGPYNEQFF. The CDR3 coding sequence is TGTGCCAGCAGGAGTATAGCGGGGGGCCCCTACAATGAGCAGTTCTTC.

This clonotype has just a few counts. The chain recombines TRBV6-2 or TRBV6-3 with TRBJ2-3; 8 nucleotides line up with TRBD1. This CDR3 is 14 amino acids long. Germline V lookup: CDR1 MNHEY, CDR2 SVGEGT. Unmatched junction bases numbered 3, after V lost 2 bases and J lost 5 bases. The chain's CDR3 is CASSYTRGQDTQYF. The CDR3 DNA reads TGTGCCAGCAGTTACACCAGGGGGCAAGATACGCAGTATTTT.

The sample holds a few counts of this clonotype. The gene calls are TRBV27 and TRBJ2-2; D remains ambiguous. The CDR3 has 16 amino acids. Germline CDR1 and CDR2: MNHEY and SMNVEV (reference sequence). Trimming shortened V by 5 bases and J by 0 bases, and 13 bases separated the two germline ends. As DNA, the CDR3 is TGTGCCAGCAGTCCCGGTTTTAGCCCGAACACCGGGGAGCTGTTTTTT. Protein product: CASSPGFSPNTGELFF.